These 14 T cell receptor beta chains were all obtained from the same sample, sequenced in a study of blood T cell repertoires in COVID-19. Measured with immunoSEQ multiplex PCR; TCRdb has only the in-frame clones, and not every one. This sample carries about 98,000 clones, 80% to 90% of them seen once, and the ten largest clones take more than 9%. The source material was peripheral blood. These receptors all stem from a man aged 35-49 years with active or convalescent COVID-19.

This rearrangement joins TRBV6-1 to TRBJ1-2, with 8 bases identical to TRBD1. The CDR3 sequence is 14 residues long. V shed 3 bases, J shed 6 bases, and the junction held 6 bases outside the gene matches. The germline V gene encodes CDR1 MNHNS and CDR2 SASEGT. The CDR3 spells CASSERQGKDGYTF. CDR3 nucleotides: TGTGCCAGCAGTGAGCGACAGGGGAAAGATGGCTACACCTTC.

The DNA for the CDR3 is TGTGCCAGCAGTCCAAGTGGTGGGGACAAACAGTACTTC. Its translation: CASSPSGGDKQYF. The chain is built from TRBV12-3 or TRBV12-4 and TRBJ2-5; D might be TRBD1 (6 bases). Trimming shortened V by 5 bases and J by 11 bases, and 18 bases separated the two germline ends. The CDR3 has 13 amino acids.

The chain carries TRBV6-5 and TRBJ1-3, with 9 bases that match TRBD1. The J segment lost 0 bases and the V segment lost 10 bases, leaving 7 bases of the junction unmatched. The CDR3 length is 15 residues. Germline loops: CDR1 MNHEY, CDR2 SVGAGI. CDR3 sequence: CATGQGPSSGNTIYF. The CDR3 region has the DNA TGTGCCACGGGACAGGGACCGAGCTCTGGAAACACCATATATTTT.

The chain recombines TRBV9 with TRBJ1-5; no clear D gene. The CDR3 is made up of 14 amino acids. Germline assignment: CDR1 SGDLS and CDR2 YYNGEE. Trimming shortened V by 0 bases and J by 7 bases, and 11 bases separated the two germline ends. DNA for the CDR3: TGTGCCAGCAGCGTAGGCGGCAGTGGACAGCCCCAGCATTTT. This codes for CASSVGGSGQPQHF. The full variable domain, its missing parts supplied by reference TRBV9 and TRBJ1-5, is DSGVTQTPKHLITATGQRVTLRCSPRSGDLSVYWYQQSLDQGLQFLIQYYNGEERAKGNILERFSAQQFPDLHSELNLSSLELGDSALYFCASSVGGSGQPQHFGDGTRLSIL.

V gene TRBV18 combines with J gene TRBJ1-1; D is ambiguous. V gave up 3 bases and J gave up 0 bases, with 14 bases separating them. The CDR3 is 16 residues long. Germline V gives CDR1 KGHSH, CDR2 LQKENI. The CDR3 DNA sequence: TGTGCCAGCTCACCGGGCACCCCCGTACTGAACACTGAAGCTTTCTTT. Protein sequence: CASSPGTPVLNTEAFF.

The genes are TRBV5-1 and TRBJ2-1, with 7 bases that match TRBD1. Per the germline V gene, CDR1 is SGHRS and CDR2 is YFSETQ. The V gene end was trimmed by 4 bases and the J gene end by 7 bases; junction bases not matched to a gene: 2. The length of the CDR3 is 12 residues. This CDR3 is CASSQQGNEQFF. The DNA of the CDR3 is TGCGCCAGCAGCCAACAGGGGAATGAGCAGTTCTTC.

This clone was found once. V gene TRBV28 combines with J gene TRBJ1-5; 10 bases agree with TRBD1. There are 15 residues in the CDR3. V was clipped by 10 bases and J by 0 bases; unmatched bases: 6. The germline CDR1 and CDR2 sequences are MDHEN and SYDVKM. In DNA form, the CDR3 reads TGTGCCACCTCGGGGGACAGGGGTAGCAATCAGCCCCAGCATTTT. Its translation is CATSGDRGSNQPQHF.

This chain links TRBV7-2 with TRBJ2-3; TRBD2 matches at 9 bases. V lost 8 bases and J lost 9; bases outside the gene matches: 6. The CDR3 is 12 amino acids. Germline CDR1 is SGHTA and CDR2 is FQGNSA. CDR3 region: CASGAGGETQYF. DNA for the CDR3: TGTGCCAGCGGGGCGGGAGGGGAAACGCAGTATTTT.

The DNA for the CDR3 is TGTGCCAGCAGTTCCCCCGGGACAGGGGATCACGAGCAGTACTTC. This encodes CASSSPGTGDHEQYF. J is TRBJ2-7 and V is TRBV28; 10 bases agree with TRBD1. Germline lookup yields CDR1 MDHEN and CDR2 SYDVKM. This CDR3 contains 15 residues. V was clipped by 4 bases and J by 5 bases; unmatched bases: 8.

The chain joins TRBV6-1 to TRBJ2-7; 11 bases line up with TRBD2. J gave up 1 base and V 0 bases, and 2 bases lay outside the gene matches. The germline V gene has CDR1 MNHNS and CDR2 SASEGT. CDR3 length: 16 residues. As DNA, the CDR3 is TGTGCCAGCAGTGAAGCCGGGACTAGCGGATCCTACGAGCAGTACTTC. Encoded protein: CASSEAGTSGSYEQYF.

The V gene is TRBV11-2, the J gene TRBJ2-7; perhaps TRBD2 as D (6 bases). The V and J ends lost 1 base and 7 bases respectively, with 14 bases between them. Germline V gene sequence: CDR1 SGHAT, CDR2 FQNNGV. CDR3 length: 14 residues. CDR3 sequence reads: CASSLGGGAGEQYF. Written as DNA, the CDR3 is TGTGCCAGCAGCTTAGGAGGAGGGGCAGGGGAGCAGTACTTC.

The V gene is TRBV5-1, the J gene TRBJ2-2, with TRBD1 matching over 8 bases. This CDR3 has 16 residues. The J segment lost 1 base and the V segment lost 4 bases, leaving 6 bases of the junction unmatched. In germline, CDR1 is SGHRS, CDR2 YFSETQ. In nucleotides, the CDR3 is TGCGCCAGCAGCCGCGATGGACAGGGGAACACCGGGGAGCTGTTTTTT. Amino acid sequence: CASSRDGQGNTGELFF.

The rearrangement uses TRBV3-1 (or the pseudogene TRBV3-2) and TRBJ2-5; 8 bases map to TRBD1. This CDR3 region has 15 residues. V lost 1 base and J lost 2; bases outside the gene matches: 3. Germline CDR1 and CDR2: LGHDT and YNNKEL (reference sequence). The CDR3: CASSQGTGSQETQYF. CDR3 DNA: TGTGCCAGCAGCCAAGGGACAGGGTCTCAAGAGACCCAGTACTTC.

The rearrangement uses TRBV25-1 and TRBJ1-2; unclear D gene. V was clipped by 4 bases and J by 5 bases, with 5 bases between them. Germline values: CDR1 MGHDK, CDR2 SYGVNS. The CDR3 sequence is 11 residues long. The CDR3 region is CASSAGYGYTF. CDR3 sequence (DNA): TGTGCCAGCAGTGCCGGTTATGGCTACACCTTC.